This T cell receptor (beta chain) was identified in a study of cytomegalovirus exposure and HLA in healthy donors. PCR amplification relied on 60 Vbeta primers (plus 13 Jbeta primers). Some clones are missing from TCRdb's copy, which holds only in-frame ones; the method was immunoSEQ multiplex PCR. The sample yields about 200,000 clones, about four fifths seen once. As for this clone: Its antigen is not known.

The CDR3 has 15 amino acids. V lost 5 bases and J lost 0, with 12 bases in between. Germline V CDR1 and CDR2: SGHTA, FQGTGA. Regarding the study as a whole: Being productive about 90% or about 30% of the time was typical of most TCR beta V segments in an earlier analysis. An analysis was carried out at a later point. It showed that HLA-associated TCR beta chains were more clonally expanded than equally common non-associated chains. Sequencing depth roughly uniform across donors was assumed in presence/absence analyses.

The sequencing sample was made of PBMCs. The chain couples TRBV7-3 to TRBJ2-3; no clear D gene. The clonotype comes from a middle-aged man in good health and CMV-seropositive. The CDR3 spells CASSPEITSTDTQYF. The CDR3 nucleotides read TGTGCCAGCAGCCCCGAGATTACTAGCACAGATACGCAGTATTTT. Full variable domain (missing parts from reference TRBV7-3 and TRBJ2-3): GAGVSQTPSNKVTEKGKYVELRCDPISGHTALYWYRQSLGQGPEFLIYFQGTGAADDSGLPNDRFFAVRPEGSVSTLKIQRTERGDSAVYLCASSPEITSTDTQYFGPGTRLTVL.